These T cell receptor beta chains were read from a single sample in a study of control samples from healthy donors and cancer patients. Measured with immunoSEQ multiplex PCR; TCRdb has only the in-frame clones, and not every one. Of about 130,000 clones in the sample, roughly 90% were seen once. The sample consisted of blood. These receptors were taken from a man aged 45-65 years in good health. Both conserved end residues are part of each CDR3. Fields, in order: V gene, D gene, J gene, clone size, CDR3 protein, CDR3 DNA. A D gene is named only where the DNA matches it firmly. Size tells how often a clone was seen (once, few, many) or the class of an expanded clone, and some rows leave it out.

V: TRBV7-2; D: TRBD1; J: TRBJ2-7; size: .; CDR3: CASSLRTGGDEQYF; DNA: TGTGCCAGCAGTTTAAGGACAGGGGGCGACGAGCAGTACTTC
V: TRBV9; D: .; J: TRBJ1-1; size: once; CDR3: CASSPQTYTEAFF; DNA: TGTGCCAGCAGCCCCCAGACATACACTGAAGCTTTCTTT
V: TRBV27; D: .; J: TRBJ2-1; size: .; CDR3: CASSFSKRYNEQFF; DNA: TGTGCCAGCAGTTTCAGTAAGAGATACAATGAGCAGTTCTTC
V: TRBV7-9; D: .; J: TRBJ2-3; size: .; CDR3: CASSLKGWAGSTDTQYF; DNA: TGTGCCAGCAGCTTAAAAGGCTGGGCGGGGAGCACAGATACGCAGTATTTT
V: TRBV24-1; D: .; J: TRBJ2-7; size: .; CDR3: CATSGTGPHYEQYF; DNA: TGTGCCACCAGTGGCACAGGTCCCCACTACGAGCAGTACTTC
V: TRBV3-1/TRBV3-2; D: .; J: TRBJ1-3; size: .; CDR3: CASQDGGNTIYF; DNA: TGTGCCAGCCAGGACGGCGGAAACACCATATATTTT
V: TRBV10-3; D: TRBD2; J: TRBJ2-2; size: .; CDR3: CAIRLADTGELFF; DNA: TGTGCCATCCGACTAGCGGATACCGGGGAGCTGTTTTTT
V: TRBV28; D: TRBD1; J: TRBJ1-1; size: .; CDR3: CASSLTYREQGGAFF; DNA: TGTGCCAGCAGTTTAACGTATAGGGAGCAGGGGGGGGCTTTCTTT
V: TRBV7-8; D: .; J: TRBJ1-2; size: .; CDR3: CASSLAGEVDGYTF; DNA: TGTGCCAGCAGCTTGGCAGGGGAGGTGGATGGCTACACCTTC
V: TRBV10-3; D: .; J: TRBJ1-1; size: .; CDR3: CAISESWGTEAFF; DNA: TGTGCCATCAGTGAGTCTTGGGGGACTGAAGCTTTCTTT
V: TRBV6-5; D: .; J: TRBJ2-2; size: once; CDR3: CASRVGLTGELFF; DNA: TGTGCCAGCAGGGTTGGGCTCACCGGGGAGCTGTTTTTT
V: TRBV6-1; D: TRBD1; J: TRBJ1-6; size: .; CDR3: CASSGGAGGYNSPLHF; DNA: TGTGCCAGCAGTGGCGGGGCAGGGGGCTATAATTCACCCCTCCACTTT
V: TRBV7-9; D: .; J: TRBJ2-7; size: many; CDR3: CASSLAPGPSYEQYF; DNA: TGTGCCAGCAGCTTAGCGCCAGGGCCCTCCTACGAGCAGTACTTC
V: TRBV7-2; D: .; J: TRBJ1-1; size: .; CDR3: CASSLYRSKEAFF; DNA: TGTGCCAGCAGCTTATACAGGTCAAAGGAAGCTTTCTTT
V: TRBV5-5; D: .; J: TRBJ2-1; size: few; CDR3: CASSFSIQANNEQFF; DNA: TGTGCCAGCAGCTTTAGTATACAGGCCAACAATGAGCAGTTCTTC
V: TRBV5-1; D: .; J: TRBJ2-2; size: .; CDR3: CASSLGTVTGELFF; DNA: TGCGCCAGCAGCTTGGGTACAGTCACCGGGGAGCTGTTTTTT
V: TRBV27; D: .; J: TRBJ1-1; size: .; CDR3: CASSSPGLNTEAFF; DNA: TGTGCCAGCAGTTCTCCAGGGTTGAACACTGAAGCTTTCTTT